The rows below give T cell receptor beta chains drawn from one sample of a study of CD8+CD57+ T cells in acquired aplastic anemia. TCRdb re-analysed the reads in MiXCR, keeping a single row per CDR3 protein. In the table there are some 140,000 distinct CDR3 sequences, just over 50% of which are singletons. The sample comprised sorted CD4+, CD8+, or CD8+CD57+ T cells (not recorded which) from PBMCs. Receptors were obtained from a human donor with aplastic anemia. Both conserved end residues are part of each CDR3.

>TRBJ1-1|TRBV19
CASRPPHYANTEAFF
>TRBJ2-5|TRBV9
CASSTGTSGGAPQETQYF
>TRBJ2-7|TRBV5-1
CASRLGGDSYEQYF
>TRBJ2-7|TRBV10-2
CASSETYEQYF
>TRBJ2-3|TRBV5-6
CASSLLDKSTDTQYF
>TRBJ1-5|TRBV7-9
CASSLGGTASNQPQHF
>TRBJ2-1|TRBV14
CASSQDGQRRFF
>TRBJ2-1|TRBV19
CASSLRGYNEQFF
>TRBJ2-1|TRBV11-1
CASSTRPGQGRNEQFF
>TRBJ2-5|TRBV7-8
CASSLNYIQETQYF
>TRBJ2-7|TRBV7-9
CASSTSKGEQYF
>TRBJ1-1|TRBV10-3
CAISGTVTEAFF
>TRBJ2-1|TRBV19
CASSIAGTGYEQFF
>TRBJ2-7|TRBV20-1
CSARTGSYEQYF
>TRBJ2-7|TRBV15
CATDPGQGYEQYF
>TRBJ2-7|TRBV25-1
CASSKSGTGQTYEQYF
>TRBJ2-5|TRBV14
CASSHWGKETQYF
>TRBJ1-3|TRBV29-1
CSATGTGNTIYF
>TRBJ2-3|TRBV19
CASRLTGGPDTQYF
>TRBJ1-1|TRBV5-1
CASSYDRRGAFF
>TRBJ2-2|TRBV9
CASSVGGYTGELVF
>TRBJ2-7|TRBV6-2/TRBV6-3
CASSYLLWGQRPDYEQYF
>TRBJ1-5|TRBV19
CASSTDRSPNQPQHF
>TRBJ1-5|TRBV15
CATSRDGIGNQPQHF
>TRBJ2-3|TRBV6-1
CASSVSGGATDTQYF
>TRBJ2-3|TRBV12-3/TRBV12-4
CASSPGLAGSSASTDTQYF
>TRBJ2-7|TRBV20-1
CSARAGTGGQEQYF
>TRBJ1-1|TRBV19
CASSGQGSTEAFF
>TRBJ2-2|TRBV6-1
CASSVGASTTGELFF
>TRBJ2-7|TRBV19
CASTPGVWGTYEQYF
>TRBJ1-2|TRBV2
CASKEGGYTF
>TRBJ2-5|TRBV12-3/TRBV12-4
CASSLVGGGPGETQYF